The 24 T cell receptor beta chains presented below share a single source sample, sequenced in a study of blood T cell repertoires in COVID-19. Assay used: immunoSEQ multiplex PCR; TCRdb lists only in-frame clones, some missing. This sample yields about 83,000 clones, of which 88% are seen a single time; approximately 46% belongs to the top ten. The source material was peripheral blood. The receptors shown here come from a human donor in a cohort sampled during active COVID-19.

V gene TRBV19 combines with J gene TRBJ1-5; D may be TRBD1 (5 bases). The germline CDR1 and CDR2 sequences are LNHDA and SQIVND (reference sequence). Trimming removed 4 bases from V and 1 base from J, with 5 bases in between. This CDR3 comprises 13 residues. The CDR3 bases are TGTGCCAGTAGTACAGGGAGCAATCAGCCCCAGCATTTT. It encodes CASSTGSNQPQHF.

The V and J genes are TRBV24-1 and TRBJ1-2; 7 bases line up with TRBD1. The CDR3 covers 18 residues. CDR1 is KGHDR, CDR2 SFDVKD, per germline. After removal of 3 bases from V and 0 bases from J, the junction contained 12 bases not matched to a gene. Written as DNA, the CDR3 is TGTGCCACCAGTGATCCCGGGACAGAGGCTGGAGCTAACTATGGCTACACCTTC. Translation: CATSDPGTEAGANYGYTF.

The rearrangement links TRBV7-9 to TRBJ1-6, with a possible D match to TRBD1 (5 bases). Germline-derived CDR1 and CDR2 are SEHNR and FQNEAQ (reference sequence). V dropped 2 bases and J dropped 8 bases, with 13 bases sitting between them. The CDR3 is 15 residues long. CDR3 protein: CASSLSRGRDSPLHF. In nucleotides, the CDR3 is TGTGCCAGCAGCTTATCAAGGGGTCGGGATTCACCCCTCCACTTT.

The chain recombines TRBV6-5 with TRBJ1-2, with unresolved D. This CDR3 contains 12 residues. Germline CDR1 reads MNHEY; CDR2 reads SVGAGI. V lost 7 bases and J 4 bases, leaving 10 bases between the germline ends. CDR3 residues: CASTTVSYGYTF. In DNA form, the CDR3 reads TGTGCCAGCACCACAGTCAGCTATGGCTACACCTTC.

This rearrangement joins TRBV7-2 to TRBJ2-3, with 7 bases that match TRBD2. J gave up 11 bases and V 1 base, and 15 bases lay outside the gene matches. Germline V gives CDR1 SGHTA, CDR2 FQGNSA. The CDR3 contains 16 residues. The CDR3 nucleotides read TGTGCCAGCAGCTTAGTCGGGCAGCGGGGAGGGAATAGGCAGTATTTT. This translates into CASSLVGQRGGNRQYF.

This clone was detected once. The chain joins TRBV5-1 to TRBJ1-2, with TRBD1 matching 7 bases. J was trimmed by 3 bases and V by 4 bases; bases with no gene match: 6. The germline V gene encodes CDR1 SGHRS and CDR2 YFSETQ. The CDR3 runs to 14 residues. As DNA, the CDR3 is TGCGCCAGCAGCGTGGGACAGTCAGACTATGGCTACACCTTC. It encodes CASSVGQSDYGYTF.

This rearrangement joins TRBV28 to TRBJ2-1, with D possibly TRBD2 on 6 matching bases. Germline CDR1 is MDHEN and CDR2 is SYDVKM. V lost 2 bases, J lost 12 bases, and 11 bases lay in between. The CDR3 has 12 residues. This CDR3 reads CASSLTGRPQFF. DNA of the CDR3: TGTGCCAGCAGTTTAACGGGGAGGCCGCAGTTCTTC.

This sequence joins TRBV19 and TRBJ2-5, with 12 bases lining up with TRBD2. The V gene end was trimmed by 5 bases and the J gene end by 4 bases; junction bases not matched to a gene: 5. Germline assignment: CDR1 LNHDA and CDR2 SQIVND (reference sequence). This CDR3 is built from 15 residues. The CDR3 DNA sequence: TGTGCCAGTAGTCTAGCGGGGGGGCCTCGAGAGACCCAGTACTTC. It codes for CASSLAGGPRETQYF.

The rearrangement uses TRBV28 and TRBJ1-4, with TRBD1 identical over 7 bases. The CDR3 is 13 residues long. CDR1 and CDR2 from the germline V gene are MDHEN and SYDVKM. Trimming at V came to 7 bases and at J to 7 bases, leaving 6 bases not matched to a gene. The CDR3 reads CASMEGAREKLFF. CDR3 in DNA: TGTGCCAGCATGGAGGGGGCGCGTGAAAAACTGTTTTTT.

The rearrangement links TRBV27 to TRBJ1-2; D may be TRBD1 (5 bases). CDR1 and CDR2 (germline): MNHEY, SMNVEV (reference sequence). Trimming took 5 bases from V and 3 from J, leaving 19 bases between them. The CDR3 runs to 16 residues. The CDR3 DNA sequence: TGTGCCAGCAGTCCCTCAGTGGGGCAGGGCCACTATGGCTACACCTTC. Its translation is CASSPSVGQGHYGYTF.

Comment on this clone: Different DNA sequences within this sample yield the same CDR3. The genes are TRBV6-2 or TRBV6-3 and TRBJ2-7; 10 positions match TRBD1. Germline assignment: CDR1 MNHEY and CDR2 SVGEGT. The CDR3 has 14 residues. Losses at the gene ends were 2 bases for V and 6 bases for J; bases not matched to a gene: 4. CDR3 sequence (DNA): TGTGCCAGCAGTTACGGGACAGGGGTTAGCGAGCAGTACTTC. Residues: CASSYGTGVSEQYF.

The V gene is TRBV5-1, the J gene TRBJ2-5; TRBD2 is a possible D gene (5 bases). Germline V gene sequence: CDR1 SGHRS, CDR2 YFSETQ. This CDR3 is built from 15 residues. With 4 bases removed from V and 0 bases from J, the gap between germline ends came to 13 bases. The CDR3 coding sequence is TGCGCCAGCAGCCATGGAAGACTATACCAAGAGACCCAGTACTTC. It translates to CASSHGRLYQETQYF.

J is TRBJ1-1 and V is TRBV7-3, with TRBD1 matching 10 bases. Germline-derived CDR1 and CDR2 are SGHTA and FQGTGA. The CDR3 has 15 residues. Trimming at V came to 5 bases and at J to 2 bases, leaving 5 bases not matched to a gene. This CDR3 reads CASSKTGGTNTEAFF. The CDR3 nucleotides are TGTGCCAGCAGCAAGACAGGGGGCACTAACACTGAAGCTTTCTTT.

The V call is TRBV6-1, the J call TRBJ1-3, with TRBD1 identical over 8 bases. Germline V gene sequence: CDR1 MNHNS, CDR2 SASEGT. The J segment lost 0 bases and the V segment lost 1 base, leaving 5 bases of the junction unmatched. This CDR3 contains 17 residues. The chain's CDR3 is CASSEGTGLLSGNTIYF. The CDR3 bases are TGTGCCAGCAGTGAAGGGACAGGGCTTCTCTCTGGAAACACCATATATTTT.

V gene TRBV3-1 (or the pseudogene TRBV3-2) combines with J gene TRBJ2-7; 7 bases align to TRBD1. With V trimmed by 1 base and J by 4 bases, 4 bases remained unmatched. Germline V gives CDR1 LGHDT, CDR2 YNNKEL (reference sequence). The CDR3 is made up of 14 amino acids. The CDR3 DNA reads TGTGCCAGCAGCCAAGGGGGGACAGTTTACGAGCAGTACTTC. It is translated as CASSQGGTVYEQYF.

The gene calls are TRBV19 and TRBJ2-5, with 13 bases lining up with TRBD2. The V gene end was trimmed by 5 bases and the J gene end by 1 base; junction bases not matched to a gene: 7. This CDR3 has 17 amino acids. Germline CDR1 LNHDA, CDR2 SQIVND (reference sequence). Here the CDR3 DNA reads TGTGCCAGTAGTTCCACCGGGACTAGCGGGACCCAAGAGACCCAGTACTTC. It is translated as CASSSTGTSGTQETQYF.

The CDR3 is CATSRGGSGGMGEQYF. The DNA for the CDR3 is TGTGCCACCAGCAGAGGGGGTAGCGGGGGCATGGGCGAGCAGTACTTC. The gene calls are TRBV15 and TRBJ2-7, with TRBD2 matching 9 bases. Trimming cost V 1 base and J 6 bases; bases outside gene matches: 10. The CDR3 sequence is 16 residues long. Germline loops: CDR1 LNHNV, CDR2 YYDKDF (reference sequence).

This clone came up a few times. The V and J genes are TRBV7-6 and TRBJ1-2, with D uncertain. Germline assignment: CDR1 SGHVS and CDR2 FNYEAQ. The V and J ends lost 5 bases and 4 bases respectively, with 20 bases between them. The CDR3 spans 16 residues. The CDR3 is CASSPQSGLSSYGYTF. The CDR3 DNA reads TGTGCCAGCAGCCCCCAATCGGGTCTATCCAGCTATGGCTACACCTTC.

In DNA form, the CDR3 reads TGTGCCAGCTCACCACCGGGACTAGCAAGTTACGAGCAGTACTTC. It specifies CASSPPGLASYEQYF. This chain links TRBV18 with TRBJ2-7, with 9 bases that match TRBD2. This CDR3 is 15 amino acids long. CDR1 is KGHSH, CDR2 LQKENI, per germline. V lost 0 bases, J lost 4 bases, and 4 bases stayed unmatched.

The chain carries TRBV6-5 and TRBJ2-5; D is possibly TRBD2 (7 bases). Germline assignment: CDR1 MNHEY and CDR2 SVGAGI. V was trimmed by 6 bases and J by 1 base, leaving 15 bases between them. This CDR3 region has 15 residues. This chain's CDR3 is CASSPEGGGQETQYF. The CDR3 region has the DNA TGTGCCAGCAGCCCAGAGGGAGGGGGCCAAGAGACCCAGTACTTC.

This chain links TRBV4-3 with TRBJ2-5; perhaps TRBD2 as D (5 bases). Trimming shortened V by 0 bases and J by 5 bases, and 7 bases separated the two germline ends. The length of the CDR3 is 13 residues. CDR1 is LGHNA and CDR2 is YSLEER in the germline V gene. The CDR3 sequence is CASSQELEETQYF. The CDR3 region has the DNA TGCGCCAGCAGCCAAGAACTAGAGGAGACCCAGTACTTC.

The CDR3 coding sequence is TGTGCCATCAGTGTGAGCCCCGTTGGGACAGGGGAAACAGATACGCAGTATTTT. Its protein product is CAISVSPVGTGETDTQYF. The rearrangement joins TRBV10-3 to TRBJ2-3; 10 bases line up with TRBD1. This CDR3 region has 18 residues. Germline V lookup: CDR1 ENHRY, CDR2 SYGVKD. V shed 4 bases, J shed 3 bases, and the junction held 13 bases outside the gene matches.

The gene calls are TRBV7-3 and TRBJ2-2; D is perhaps TRBD2 (7 bases). Looked up from germline, CDR1 is SGHTA and CDR2 is FQGTGA. With 7 bases removed from V and 5 bases from J, the gap between germline ends came to 17 bases. The CDR3 contains 15 residues. CDR3 DNA sequence: TGTGCCAGCAACACGGGGGCTAGCGGTACCGGGGAGCTGTTTTTT. Translation: CASNTGASGTGELFF.

V is TRBV5-1 and J is TRBJ1-1, with 7 bases fitting TRBD1. Germline V gives CDR1 SGHRS, CDR2 YFSETQ. Trimming took 6 bases from V and 1 from J; bases not matched to a gene: 9. This CDR3 region has 15 residues. The CDR3 loop is CASNPMTGWNTEAFF. The CDR3 DNA sequence: TGCGCCAGCAACCCCATGACAGGGTGGAACACTGAAGCTTTCTTT.